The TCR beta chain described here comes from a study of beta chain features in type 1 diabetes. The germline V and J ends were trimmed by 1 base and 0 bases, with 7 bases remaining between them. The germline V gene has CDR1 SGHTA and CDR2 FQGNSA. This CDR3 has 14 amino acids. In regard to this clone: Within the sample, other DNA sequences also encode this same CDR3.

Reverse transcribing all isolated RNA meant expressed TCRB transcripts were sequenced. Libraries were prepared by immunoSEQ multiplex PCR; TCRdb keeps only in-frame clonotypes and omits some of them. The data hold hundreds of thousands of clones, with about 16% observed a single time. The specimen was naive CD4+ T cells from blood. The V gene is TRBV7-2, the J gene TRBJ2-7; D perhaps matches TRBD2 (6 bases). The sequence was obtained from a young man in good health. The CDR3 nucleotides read TGTGCCAGCAGCTTAGGCGGGAACTCCTACGAGCAGTACTTC. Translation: CASSLGGNSYEQYF.